This T cell receptor beta chain was identified during a study of blood T cell repertoires in COVID-19. The CDR3 totals 12 residues. V shed 6 bases and J shed 5 bases, with 10 bases lying between them. Per germline, CDR1 SNHLY and CDR2 FYNNEI. Only in-frame clones appear in the TCRdb table, and some are missing; sequencing was by immunoSEQ multiplex PCR. The sample records approximately 220,000 clones, about 86% being singletons. This receptor was taken from a woman in her fifties or sixties with acute or convalescent COVID-19. The specimen was peripheral blood. The gene calls are TRBV2 and TRBJ2-5; D possibly corresponds to TRBD2 (5 bases). Written as DNA, the CDR3 is TGTGCCAGCAGACAACTAGGGGAGACCCAGTACTTC. Amino acids: CASRQLGETQYF.